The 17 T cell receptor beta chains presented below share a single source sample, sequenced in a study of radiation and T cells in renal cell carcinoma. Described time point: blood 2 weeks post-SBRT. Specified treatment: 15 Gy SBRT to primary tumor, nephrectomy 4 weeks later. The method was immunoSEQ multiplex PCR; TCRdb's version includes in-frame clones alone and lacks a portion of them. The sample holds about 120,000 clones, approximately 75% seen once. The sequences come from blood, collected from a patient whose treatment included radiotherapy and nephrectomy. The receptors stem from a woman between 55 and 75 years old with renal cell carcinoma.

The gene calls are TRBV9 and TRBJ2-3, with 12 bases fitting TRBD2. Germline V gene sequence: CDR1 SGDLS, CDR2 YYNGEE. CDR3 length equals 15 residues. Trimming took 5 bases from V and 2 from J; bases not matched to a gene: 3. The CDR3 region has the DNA TGTGCCAGCAGTCGACTAGCGGGAGTCACAGATACGCAGTATTTT. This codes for CASSRLAGVTDTQYF.

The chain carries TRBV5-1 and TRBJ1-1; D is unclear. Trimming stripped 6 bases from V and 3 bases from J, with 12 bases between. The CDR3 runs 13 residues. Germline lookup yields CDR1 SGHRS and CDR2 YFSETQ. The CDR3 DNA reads TGCGCCAGCAACGGACTGTCCGACACTGAAGCTTTCTTT. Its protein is CASNGLSDTEAFF. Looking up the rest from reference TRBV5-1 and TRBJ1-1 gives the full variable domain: KAGVTQTPRYLIKTRGQQVTLSCSPISGHRSVSWYQQTPGQGLQFLFEYFSETQRNKGNFPGRFSGRQFSNSRSEMNVSTLELGDSALYLCASNGLSDTEAFFGQGTRLTVV.

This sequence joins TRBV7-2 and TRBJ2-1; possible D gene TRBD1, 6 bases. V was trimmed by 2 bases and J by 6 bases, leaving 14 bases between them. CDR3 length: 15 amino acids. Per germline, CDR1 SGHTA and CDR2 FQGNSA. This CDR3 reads CASSLWGSRGNEQFF. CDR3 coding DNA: TGTGCCAGCAGCTTATGGGGGAGCAGGGGCAATGAGCAGTTCTTC.

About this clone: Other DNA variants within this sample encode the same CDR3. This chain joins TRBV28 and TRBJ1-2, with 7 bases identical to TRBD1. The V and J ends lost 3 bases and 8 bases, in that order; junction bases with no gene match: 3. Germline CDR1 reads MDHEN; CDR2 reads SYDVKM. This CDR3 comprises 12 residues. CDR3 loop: CASSLSRGGYTF. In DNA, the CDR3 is TGTGCCAGCAGTTTGTCCAGGGGGGGCTACACCTTC.

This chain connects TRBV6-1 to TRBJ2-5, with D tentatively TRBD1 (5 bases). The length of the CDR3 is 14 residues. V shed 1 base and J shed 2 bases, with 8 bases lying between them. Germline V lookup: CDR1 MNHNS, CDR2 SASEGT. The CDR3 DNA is TGTGCCAGCAGTGAAGGACAGCTACAAGAGACCCAGTACTTC. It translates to CASSEGQLQETQYF.

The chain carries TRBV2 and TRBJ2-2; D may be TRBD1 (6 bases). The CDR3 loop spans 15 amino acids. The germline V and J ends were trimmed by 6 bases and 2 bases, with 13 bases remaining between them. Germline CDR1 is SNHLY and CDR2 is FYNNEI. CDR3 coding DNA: TGTGCCAGCAGCTCCGGGACAAGTAACACCGGGGAGCTGTTTTTT. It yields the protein CASSSGTSNTGELFF.

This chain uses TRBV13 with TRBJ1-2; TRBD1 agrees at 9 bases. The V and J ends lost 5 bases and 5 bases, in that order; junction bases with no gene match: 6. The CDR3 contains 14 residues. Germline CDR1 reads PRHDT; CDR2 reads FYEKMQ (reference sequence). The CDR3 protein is CASSRDRGEYGYTF. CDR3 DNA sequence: TGTGCCAGCAGCCGCGACAGGGGGGAGTATGGCTACACCTTC.

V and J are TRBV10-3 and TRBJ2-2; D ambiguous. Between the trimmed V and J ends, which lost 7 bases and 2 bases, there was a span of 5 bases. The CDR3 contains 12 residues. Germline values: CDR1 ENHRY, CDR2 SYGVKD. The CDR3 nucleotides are TGTGCCATCAATACCAACACCGGGGAGCTGTTTTTT. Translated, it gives CAINTNTGELFF.

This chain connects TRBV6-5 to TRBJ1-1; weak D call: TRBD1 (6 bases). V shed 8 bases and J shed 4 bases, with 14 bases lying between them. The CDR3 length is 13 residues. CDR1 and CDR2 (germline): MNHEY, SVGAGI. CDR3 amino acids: CASGGRRLTEAFF. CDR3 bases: TGTGCCAGCGGGGGCAGAAGGCTCACTGAAGCTTTCTTT.

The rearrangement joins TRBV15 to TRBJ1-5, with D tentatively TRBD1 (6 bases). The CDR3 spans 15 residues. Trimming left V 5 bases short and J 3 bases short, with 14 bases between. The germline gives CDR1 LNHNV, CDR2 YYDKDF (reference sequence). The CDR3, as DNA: TGTGCCACCAGCTGGATCGGGGGGCTCAATCAGCCCCAGCATTTT. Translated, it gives CATSWIGGLNQPQHF.

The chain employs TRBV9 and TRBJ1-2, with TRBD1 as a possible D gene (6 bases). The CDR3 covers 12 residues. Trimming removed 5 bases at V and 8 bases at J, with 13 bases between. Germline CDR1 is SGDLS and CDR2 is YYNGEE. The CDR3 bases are TGTGCCAGCAGTACCTACAGGGAAGGCTACACCTTC. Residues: CASSTYREGYTF.

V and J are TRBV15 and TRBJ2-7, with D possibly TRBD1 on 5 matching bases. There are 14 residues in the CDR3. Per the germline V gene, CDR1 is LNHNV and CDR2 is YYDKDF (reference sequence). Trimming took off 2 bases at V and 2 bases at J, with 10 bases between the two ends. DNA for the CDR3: TGTGCCACCAGCAGAATCCAGGGTCCCTACGAGCAGTACTTC. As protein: CATSRIQGPYEQYF.

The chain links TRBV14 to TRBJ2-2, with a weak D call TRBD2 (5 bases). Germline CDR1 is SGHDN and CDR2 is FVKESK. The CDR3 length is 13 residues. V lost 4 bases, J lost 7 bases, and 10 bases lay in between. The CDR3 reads CASSRERSGELFF. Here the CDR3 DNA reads TGTGCCAGCAGCCGGGAGCGGAGCGGGGAGCTGTTTTTT.

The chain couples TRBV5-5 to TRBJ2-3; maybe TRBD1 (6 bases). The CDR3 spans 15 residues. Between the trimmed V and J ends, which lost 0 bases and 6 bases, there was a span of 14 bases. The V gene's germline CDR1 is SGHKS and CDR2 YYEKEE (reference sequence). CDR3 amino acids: CASSLDGRGRDTQYF. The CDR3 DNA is TGTGCCAGCAGCTTGGATGGCAGGGGACGGGATACGCAGTATTTT.

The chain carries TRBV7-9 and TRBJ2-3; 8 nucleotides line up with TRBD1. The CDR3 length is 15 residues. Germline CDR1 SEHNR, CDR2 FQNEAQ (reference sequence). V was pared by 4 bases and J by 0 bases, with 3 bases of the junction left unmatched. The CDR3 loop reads CASSYRQGSTDTQYF. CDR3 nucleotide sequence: TGTGCCAGCAGCTACCGACAGGGGAGCACAGATACGCAGTATTTT.

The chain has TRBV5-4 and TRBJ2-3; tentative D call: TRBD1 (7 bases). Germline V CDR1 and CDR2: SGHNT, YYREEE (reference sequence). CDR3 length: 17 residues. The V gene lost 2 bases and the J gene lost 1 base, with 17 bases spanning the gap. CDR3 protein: CASSLGGGEWGTDTQYF. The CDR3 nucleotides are TGTGCCAGCAGCTTAGGGGGCGGGGAGTGGGGCACAGATACGCAGTATTTT.

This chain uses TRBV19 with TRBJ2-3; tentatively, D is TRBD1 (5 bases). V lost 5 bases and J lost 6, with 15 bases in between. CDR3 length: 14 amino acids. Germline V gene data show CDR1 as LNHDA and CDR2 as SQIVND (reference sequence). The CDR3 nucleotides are TGTGCCAGTAGTTTGGGGCCTAATGTGGATACGCAGTATTTT. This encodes CASSLGPNVDTQYF.